The next 27 T cell receptor beta chains were all read from a single sample in a study of T cell responses to AZD1222 COVID-19 vaccine (TCRdb year 2021). Reading the label with the study, this specimen's time point is: baseline before first vaccination. The library was prepared using the immunoSEQ multiplex PCR assay. TCRdb limited this immuneACCESS table to in-frame rearrangements with V and J called. A share of clones is missing; checked studies link under half to unresolved V genes, and the rest is unexplained. A total of around 120,000 clones appear in this sample, roughly 90% of them only once. The leading ten clones occupy around 14% of the sample. The material was peripheral blood, obtained on day 0 of AZD1222 vaccination. The receptors here all came from an adult in good health.

This clone was counted a single time. This chain connects TRBV4-3 to TRBJ2-3; a possible D gene is TRBD1 (5 bases). This CDR3 spans 20 amino acids. CDR1 is LGHNA, CDR2 YSLEER, per germline. V dropped 4 bases and J dropped 0 bases, with 26 bases sitting between them. The CDR3 sequence is CASSPGIQVSPVGSTDTQYF. Here the CDR3 DNA reads TGCGCCAGCAGCCCCGGAATACAGGTCTCCCCCGTAGGGAGCACAGATACGCAGTATTTT.

The chain carries TRBV6-4 and TRBJ2-7, with TRBD2 as a possible D gene (5 bases). Per the germline V gene, CDR1 is MRHNA and CDR2 is SNTAGT. CDR3 length: 15 amino acids. V was trimmed by 5 bases and J by 5 bases, leaving 19 bases between them. The CDR3 coding sequence is TGTGCCAGCAGTCCCGTTATCACGGGGAAGCACGAGCAGTACTTC. Its translation is CASSPVITGKHEQYF.

The chain has TRBV6-5 and TRBJ1-4; D is uncertain. Germline values: CDR1 MNHEY, CDR2 SVGAGI. This CDR3 contains 13 residues. Trimming removed 4 bases at V and 8 bases at J, with 11 bases between. This CDR3 is CASSLTWREKLFF. The DNA of the CDR3 is TGTGCCAGCAGTTTGACCTGGCGAGAAAAACTGTTTTTT.

This clone was counted a single time. This rearrangement joins TRBV4-3 to TRBJ2-2; D uncertain. V lost 1 base, J lost 3 bases, and 9 bases lay in between. CDR3 length: 15 residues. Germline lookup yields CDR1 LGHNA and CDR2 YSLEER. CDR3 DNA sequence: TGCGCCAGCAGCCAAGCCATCCAGGACACCGGGGAGCTGTTTTTT. This sequence encodes CASSQAIQDTGELFF.

This chain connects TRBV6-2 or TRBV6-3 to TRBJ2-7; D gene unclear. V was cut by 6 bases and J by 8 bases, with 17 bases left in between. The CDR3 covers 13 residues. CDR1 and CDR2 (germline): MNHEY, SVGEGT. CDR3 in DNA: TGTGCCAGCAGCTTAGACTTATTTGGAAAGCAGTACTTC. Translation gives CASSLDLFGKQYF.

The chain employs TRBV6-5 and TRBJ1-6, with 8 nucleotides matching TRBD1. Germline loops: CDR1 MNHEY, CDR2 SVGAGI. With 8 bases clipped from V and 7 bases from J, the junction kept 4 bases outside the gene matches. The CDR3 extends over 13 amino acids. The CDR3 loop reads CASGRGQNSPLHF. DNA of the CDR3: TGTGCCAGCGGCAGGGGGCAGAATTCACCCCTCCACTTT.

The rearrangement joins TRBV11-2 to TRBJ2-1; 15 bases line up with TRBD2. The CDR3 spans 14 residues. V trimming: 5 bases; J trimming: 10 bases; junction bases outside the gene matches: 3. CDR1 and CDR2 from the germline V gene are SGHAT and FQNNGV. The CDR3 sequence is CASSVGTSGREQFF. The CDR3, as DNA: TGTGCCAGCAGCGTCGGGACTAGCGGGAGGGAGCAGTTCTTC.

This clone has only a few counts. The gene calls are TRBV6-1 and TRBJ1-1; the D is unclear. CDR1 MNHNS and CDR2 SASEGT come from the germline V gene. The CDR3 consists of 14 residues. V shed 3 bases and J shed 1 base, with 9 bases lying between them. In nucleotides, the CDR3 is TGTGCCAGCAGTGATTTGCGGGGGAACACTGAAGCTTTCTTT. It encodes CASSDLRGNTEAFF.

J is TRBJ2-5 and V is TRBV27; 15 positions match TRBD2. The junction had 17 bases not matched to a gene; V was cut back by 8 bases and J by 4 bases. CDR3 size: 19 residues. Germline assignment: CDR1 MNHEY and CDR2 SMNVEV (reference sequence). The CDR3 spells CASRLGTSGRIPGGETQYF. The CDR3 bases are TGTGCCAGCCGACTCGGGACTAGCGGGAGGATTCCGGGGGGAGAGACCCAGTACTTC.

This clone was observed a single time. The CDR3 DNA is TGTGCCAGTACCCGAGCAGGGTCGAGCAATCAGCCCCAGCATTTT. Residues: CASTRAGSSNQPQHF. The chain combines TRBV19 with TRBJ1-5, with TRBD1 as a possible D gene (5 bases). V was cut by 7 bases and J by 1 base, with 14 bases left in between. Germline CDR1 reads LNHDA; CDR2 reads SQIVND (reference sequence). The CDR3 runs 15 residues.

The chain employs TRBV5-1 and TRBJ1-3; the D gene is possibly TRBD1 (5 bases). There are 16 residues in the CDR3. CDR1 is SGHRS and CDR2 is YFSETQ in the germline V gene. V dropped 3 bases and J dropped 0 bases, with 13 bases sitting between them. CDR3 bases: TGCGCCAGCAGCTCGAAGGACACCAGCTCTGGAAACACCATATATTTT. The encoded protein is CASSSKDTSSGNTIYF.

V gene TRBV18 combines with J gene TRBJ1-4; D is possibly TRBD1 (5 bases). Germline CDR1 reads KGHSH; CDR2 reads LQKENI. The CDR3 consists of 18 residues. Trimming shortened V by 3 bases and J by 0 bases, and 17 bases separated the two germline ends. CDR3 loop: CASSPSSGRSATNEKLFF. DNA for the CDR3: TGTGCCAGCTCACCTTCGTCAGGGAGAAGTGCAACTAATGAAAAACTGTTTTTT.

The rearrangement joins TRBV15 to TRBJ2-1; D call uncertain. This CDR3 has 15 residues. Trimming left V 1 base short and J 0 bases short, with 7 bases between. Germline V gene data show CDR1 as LNHNV and CDR2 as YYDKDF (reference sequence). DNA for the CDR3: TGTGCCACCAGCAGAGCGGTGCGCTCCTACAATGAGCAGTTCTTC. It specifies CATSRAVRSYNEQFF. Looking up the rest from reference TRBV15 and TRBJ2-1 gives the full variable domain: DAMVIQNPRYQVTQFGKPVTLSCSQTLNHNVMYWYQQKSSQAPKLLFHYYDKDFNNEADTPDNFQSRRPNTSFCFLDIRSPGLGDTAMYLCATSRAVRSYNEQFFGPGTRLTVL.

The chain recombines TRBV5-1 with TRBJ2-3, with TRBD1 identical over 7 bases. V dropped 4 bases and J dropped 3; count of bases not matched to a gene: 14. The CDR3 sequence is 17 residues long. Germline lookup yields CDR1 SGHRS and CDR2 YFSETQ. CDR3 amino acids: CASSARPGGRGTDTQYF. The CDR3 DNA follows: TGCGCCAGCAGCGCGCGGCCAGGGGGACGGGGAACAGATACGCAGTATTTT. Full variable domain (missing parts from reference TRBV5-1 and TRBJ2-3): KAGVTQTPRYLIKTRGQQVTLSCSPISGHRSVSWYQQTPGQGLQFLFEYFSETQRNKGNFPGRFSGRQFSNSRSEMNVSTLELGDSALYLCASSARPGGRGTDTQYFGPGTRLTVL.

This chain uses TRBV19 with TRBJ1-2; possible D gene TRBD1, 6 bases. The CDR3 runs 13 residues. Germline CDR1 is LNHDA and CDR2 is SQIVND (reference sequence). V was pared by 1 base and J by 4 bases, with 7 bases between. The CDR3 sequence: CASSIARGYGYTF. The CDR3 DNA reads TGTGCCAGTAGTATAGCCAGGGGCTATGGCTACACCTTC.

The chain recombines TRBV2 with TRBJ2-3; 7 bases agree with TRBD1. CDR3 length: 14 amino acids. From germline, CDR1 is SNHLY and CDR2 FYNNEI. J was trimmed by 6 bases and V by 6 bases; bases with no gene match: 9. This CDR3 reads CASRRQGESDTQYF. CDR3 bases: TGTGCCAGCAGGCGACAGGGAGAGTCTGATACGCAGTATTTT.

This sequence joins TRBV3-1 (or the pseudogene TRBV3-2) and TRBJ2-7; possibly TRBD1 or TRBD2 for D (5 bases each). Trimming pared 4 bases from V and 3 bases from J, leaving 13 bases between. CDR3 size: 14 residues. Germline CDR1 is LGHDT and CDR2 is YNNKEL (reference sequence). The chain's CDR3 is CASSLGTINYEQYF. CDR3 DNA sequence: TGTGCCAGCAGCCTCGGGACCATTAACTACGAGCAGTACTTC.

V gene TRBV7-8 combines with J gene TRBJ1-1; D gene ambiguous. The CDR3 sequence is 13 residues long. CDR1 and CDR2 (germline): SGHVS, FQNEAQ. Between the trimmed V and J ends, which lost 4 bases and 6 bases, there was a span of 12 bases. In DNA form, the CDR3 reads TGTGCCAGCAGCTATATATTGGGCGCTGAAGCTTTCTTT. Its protein product is CASSYILGAEAFF.

The rearrangement links TRBV6-5 to TRBJ1-5; the D is unclear. Per germline, CDR1 MNHEY and CDR2 SVGAGI. Trimming left V 8 bases short and J 4 bases short, with 18 bases between. The CDR3 contains 15 residues. CDR3 nucleotides: TGTGCCAGCGCCCGGTCCGTTGGGGTAAATCAGCCCCAGCATTTT. This sequence encodes CASARSVGVNQPQHF.

The rearrangement joins TRBV6-2 or TRBV6-3 to TRBJ2-3; the D is unclear. The CDR3 consists of 15 residues. Germline V lookup: CDR1 MNHEY, CDR2 SVGEGT. The ends were cut back, 5 bases at V and 0 bases at J, with 12 bases in the middle. This CDR3 reads CASSTLPDSTDTQYF. The CDR3, as DNA: TGTGCCAGCAGTACCTTGCCTGACAGCACAGATACGCAGTATTTT.

The J gene is TRBJ2-5, the V gene TRBV5-1, with D tentatively TRBD2 (5 bases). Germline lookup yields CDR1 SGHRS and CDR2 YFSETQ. The V and J ends lost 0 bases and 4 bases respectively, with 10 bases between them. This CDR3 has 14 residues. CDR3: CASSLARGRETQYF. As DNA, the CDR3 is TGCGCCAGCAGCTTGGCCCGGGGTCGAGAGACCCAGTACTTC.

The chain joins TRBV19 to TRBJ2-1, with D possibly TRBD2 on 5 matching bases. Germline CDR1 is LNHDA and CDR2 is SQIVND (reference sequence). This CDR3 comprises 17 residues. V was clipped by 1 base and J by 0 bases, with 13 bases between them. CDR3 in amino acids: CASSIGRRRTSYNEQFF. DNA for the CDR3: TGTGCCAGTAGTATAGGGCGGCGGAGGACCTCCTACAATGAGCAGTTCTTC.

This rearrangement joins TRBV30 to TRBJ1-1, with D maybe TRBD1 (5 bases). The V end lost 4 bases, the J end lost 7 bases, and 19 bases lay between the germline ends. The CDR3 runs to 14 residues. Germline CDR1 and CDR2: GTSNPN and SVGIG (reference sequence). CDR3 in amino acids: CAWTLRDGNYEAFF. CDR3 in DNA: TGTGCCTGGACCCTACGGGACGGAAACTATGAAGCTTTCTTT.

This clone was observed a few times. This sequence joins TRBV9 and TRBJ1-1, with D unresolved. V lost 1 base and J 4 bases, leaving 14 bases between the germline ends. The CDR3 runs to 15 residues. Germline V lookup: CDR1 SGDLS, CDR2 YYNGEE. Written as DNA, the CDR3 is TGTGCCAGCAGCGTACAGGCAGCTTTTAGCACTGAAGCTTTCTTT. Translating it yields CASSVQAAFSTEAFF. Complete variable domain (other parts from reference TRBV9 and TRBJ1-1): DSGVTQTPKHLITATGQRVTLRCSPRSGDLSVYWYQQSLDQGLQFLIQYYNGEERAKGNILERFSAQQFPDLHSELNLSSLELGDSALYFCASSVQAAFSTEAFFGQGTRLTVV.

The rearrangement joins TRBV11-1 to TRBJ1-1; perhaps TRBD1 as D (6 bases). Germline-derived CDR1 and CDR2 are SGHAT and FQDESV (reference sequence). Trimming left V 4 bases short and J 4 bases short, with 13 bases between. This CDR3 spans 14 amino acids. The CDR3 nucleotides read TGTGCCAGCAGCTGTCGGAGGGGGTGCACTGAAGCTTTCTTT. Protein: CASSCRRGCTEAFF.

The chain uses TRBV12-2 and TRBJ1-4. TRBV12-2 has pseudogene status. The length of the CDR3 is 16 residues. The CDR3 reads CASRLAVRRGYEKLFF. The CDR3 nucleotides read TGTGCAAGTCGCTTAGCGGTTCGTCGGGGCTATGAAAAACTGTTTTTT.

The DNA for the CDR3 is TGTGCCAGCAGCTCCGACCGAACGGGGATAGATGGCTACACCTTC. Translating it yields CASSSDRTGIDGYTF. The V call is TRBV7-2, the J call TRBJ1-2; D not certain. The V gene lost 4 bases and the J gene lost 6 bases, with 18 bases spanning the gap. Germline V lookup: CDR1 SGHTA, CDR2 FQGNSA. The CDR3 contains 15 residues.